This T cell receptor (beta chain) was recorded in a study of CD8 T cells in ankylosing spondylitis. Overall study findings and caveats: Reported data indicate significant enrichment of disease-linked clones within matched ankylosing spondylitis synovial fluid. Made up of eight highly homologous variants, a TCR beta motif appeared characteristic of ankylosing spondylitis blood. The disease-linked clones had a CD8+ phenotype and low blood frequencies.

Concerning this clonotype itself: The antigen remains unidentified.

TCRdb redid the calling of the 5' RACE reads with MiXCR, one entry per CDR3 protein. The sample has some 700,000 distinct CDR3 sequences, roughly 19% seen once; the top ten hold 19%. Germline CDR1 reads SGHRS; CDR2 reads YFSETQ. V shed 5 bases and J 6 bases; nucleotides not matched to a gene: 7. The CDR3 runs 13 residues. This rearrangement joins TRBV5-1 to TRBJ2-7, with TRBD1 identical over 8 bases. This receptor was obtained from a male donor with ankylosing spondylitis. Sequences were obtained from blood, either unsorted or a sorted T cell fraction (not recorded which). CDR3: CASRLQGGSEQYF. The CDR3 bases are TGCGCCAGCAGATTACAGGGGGGTAGCGAGCAGTACTTC. Variable domain in full (rest from reference TRBV5-1 and TRBJ2-7): KAGVTQTPRYLIKTRGQQVTLSCSPISGHRSVSWYQQTPGQGLQFLFEYFSETQRNKGNFPGRFSGRQFSNSRSEMNVSTLELGDSALYLCASRLQGGSEQYFGPGTRLTVT.